Given below is one T cell receptor beta chain in context. It has no known antigen specificity. Per-base qualities were not stored, and no clone one base away is much larger. V is pared back by 6 bases and J by 4 bases, with 15 bases lying between the germline termini. The CDR3 measures 14 amino acids from cysteine to phenylalanine. CDR3 DNA only is kept here, 42 bases in frame from base 1. As encoded in the germline V gene, CDR1 is MNHEY while CDR2 is SVGAGI. TCRbeta CDR3 regions were amplified from genomic DNA using the immunoSEQ Assay, a bias-controlled multiplex PCR. As for the authors' bioinformatics: Nucleated cell counts per sample were estimated from amplification of reference gene primers within the assay. To quantify the absolute abundance of each unique TCRbeta CDR3 rearrangement, sequence reads were collapsed and filtered. Productive Simpson clonality was computed per sample as the square root of Simpson's diversity index over productive rearrangements. The table was pulled from immuneACCESS by TCRdb, which kept in-frame rearrangements only. Such tables lose some clones; where checked, under half of the loss comes from unresolved V genes, and the rest has no known cause. From that table come the V and J calls and clone size; the DNA was used to work out D and trimming. The sample records 90,000 to 120,000 clones, just over 85% of which are singletons. Less than 3% of the sample is taken by the ten largest.

This entry belongs to a study of blood T cell repertoires in COVID-19 (dated by TCRdb to 2020 to 2021). Broadly, across the study: Samples covering the acute and convalescent phases of COVID-19 were provided by collaborators in the United States, Italy and Spain. The material from the prospective study consisted of cDNA or gDNA derived from T cells, B-cell-depleted T cells, or PBMCs. Subjects who had been exposed to COVID-19, were actively infected with it, or had recovered from it provided the deeply sampled blood TCRbeta repertoires that made up the dataset. The repertoires were made available in a free public database intended to serve as a resource for research on the immune response to SARS-CoV-2. Samples were obtained from the ongoing ImmuneRACE study (first 160 participants) and from 950 to 1,500 subjects provided by 6 global collaborators. The sample metadata nearly always contained a de-identified subject ID, COVID-19 status, age in years and sex. HLA class I and class II types, where available, came from metadata supplied by the sample provider rather than from assay-based typing. The paper's findings and limits, for the study overall: The amount of clinical and demographic metadata varied by source and participant and was provided uncurated.

In the prospective study, participants were roughly 18 to 90 years old, resided in about two dozen geographic areas of the United States, and were enrolled through a virtual design. In the prospective study, cohorts were assigned on the basis of participant-reported clinical history obtained from a screening survey and a study questionnaire. Recovered participants in ImmuneRACE Cohort 3 were defined by two consecutive negative NP/OP PCR tests, clearance by a healthcare professional, or resolution of symptoms. Mobile phlebotomists in the prospective study collected whole blood, serum and a nasopharyngeal or oropharyngeal swab from every participant. Additional blood draws and questionnaires over an approximately two-month period could optionally be provided by prospective study participants. Prospective study blood samples were shipped either frozen or at room temperature before DNA extraction.

The chain links TRBV6-5 with TRBJ1-2; perhaps TRBD1 is the D gene, with 6 bases matching. The sequence was obtained from a woman between 50 and 59 years old who had recovered from COVID-19. The sequenced sample consisted of PBMCs or T cells enriched from blood (not recorded which). The CDR3 has the sequence CASSSTDSAYGYTF. The DNA reads TGTGCCAGCAGCAGCACGGACAGCGCCTATGGCTACACCTTC.